Below are 15 T cell receptor beta chains sequenced from a single sample in a study of blood T cell repertoires in COVID-19. The table came from immunoSEQ multiplex PCR; TCRdb's copy has only in-frame clones and leaves some out. Of about 220,000 clones in the sample, about 85% are singletons; the top ten hold 20%. The source material was peripheral blood. These TCRs come from a man between 25 and 39 years old with active or convalescent COVID-19.

CDR3 nucleotides: TGTGCCAGCAGCCTAGGGACAGGGGGCGGTACGCAGTATTTT. Amino acid sequence: CASSLGTGGGTQYF. The V call is TRBV3-1 (or the pseudogene TRBV3-2), the J call TRBJ2-3; the match to TRBD1 covers 12 bases. Germline loops: CDR1 LGHDT, CDR2 YNNKEL (reference sequence). The CDR3 consists of 14 residues. The V gene end was trimmed by 4 bases and the J gene end by 8 bases; junction bases not matched to a gene: 4.

This chain uses TRBV28 with TRBJ1-2; possibly TRBD1 for D (6 bases). The CDR3 is 13 amino acids. Germline assignment: CDR1 MDHEN and CDR2 SYDVKM. The V and J ends lost 6 bases and 4 bases respectively, with 12 bases between them. The CDR3 sequence: CASSRTDLYGYTF. CDR3 coding DNA: TGTGCCAGCAGCAGGACAGATCTCTATGGCTACACCTTC.

There are a few counts of this clone. The chain has TRBV5-5 and TRBJ2-1, with TRBD1 matching over 9 bases. The CDR3 extends over 16 amino acids. Germline V CDR1 and CDR2: SGHKS, YYEKEE (reference sequence). Trimming cost V 0 bases and J 3 bases; bases outside gene matches: 4. CDR3 residues: CASSLGDRAFYNEQFF. The CDR3 coding sequence is TGTGCCAGCAGCTTGGGGGACAGGGCATTCTACAATGAGCAGTTCTTC.

This chain connects TRBV9 to TRBJ1-1, with 10 bases that match TRBD1. The CDR3 is 16 residues long. Looked up from germline, CDR1 is SGDLS and CDR2 is YYNGEE. V gave up 3 bases and J gave up 3 bases; unmatched junction bases: 8. The CDR3 DNA sequence: TGTGCCAGCAGCGCGATTGACAGGGGGCGGTACACTGAAGCTTTCTTT. This encodes CASSAIDRGRYTEAFF.

The rearrangement links TRBV4-1 to TRBJ1-1; no definite D call. The CDR3 loop spans 16 amino acids. V shed 0 bases and J shed 1 base, with 12 bases lying between them. Per germline, CDR1 MGHRA and CDR2 YSYEKL. The chain's CDR3 is CASSQDPGLTNTEAFF. The DNA of the CDR3 is TGCGCCAGCAGCCAAGATCCTGGACTTACGAACACTGAAGCTTTCTTT.

The chain recombines TRBV2 with TRBJ2-7; possibly TRBD1 for D (6 bases). The CDR3 has 14 residues. The V gene's germline CDR1 is SNHLY and CDR2 FYNNEI. With 6 bases removed from V and 1 base from J, the gap between germline ends came to 13 bases. CDR3 DNA sequence: TGTGCCAGCAGGAACACGGGACATTCCTACGAGCAGTACTTC. This translates into CASRNTGHSYEQYF.

A word on this clone: The junction differs from germline at one of its ends, possibly a read error. The chain employs TRBV5-6 and TRBJ2-6; tentatively, D is TRBD2 (6 bases). The germline V gene has CDR1 SGHDT and CDR2 YYEEEE. This CDR3 comprises 16 residues. CDR3 residues: CASSLVGAGGANVLTF. DNA for the CDR3: TGTGCCAGCAGTTTGGTGGGAGCGGGTGGGGCCAACGTCCTGACTTTC.

J is TRBJ2-1 and V is TRBV12-3 or TRBV12-4; 10 bases are a match to TRBD2. The CDR3 is 13 amino acids. V lost 3 bases to trimming and J lost 8 bases; unmatched junction nucleotides: 1. CDR3 DNA sequence: TGTGCCAGCAGTTTGGGGACTAGCGATGAGCAGTTCTTC. Translating it yields CASSLGTSDEQFF.

The chain has TRBV28 and TRBJ2-7; tentatively, D is TRBD1 (6 bases). Trimming pared 0 bases from V and 2 bases from J, leaving 11 bases between. CDR1 and CDR2 (germline): MDHEN, SYDVKM. The CDR3 has 15 amino acids. CDR3 nucleotide sequence: TGTGCCAGCAGTTTATGGTCGACAGGTACCTACGAGCAGTACTTC. Its translation: CASSLWSTGTYEQYF.

In its sample, this clone was seen once. The chain combines TRBV28 with TRBJ2-2; tentative D call: TRBD2 (6 bases). This CDR3 contains 14 residues. Germline-derived CDR1 and CDR2 are MDHEN and SYDVKM. V lost 2 bases to trimming and J lost 6 bases, with 10 bases between them. The DNA for the CDR3 is TGTGCCAGCAGTTTACTGTCGGGGGCCGGGGAGCTGTTTTTT. This encodes CASSLLSGAGELFF. Variable domain in full (rest from reference TRBV28 and TRBJ2-2): DVKVTQSSRYLVKRTGEKVFLECVQDMDHENMFWYRQDPGLGLRLIYFSYDVKMKEKGDIPEGYSVSREKKERFSLILESASTNQTSMYLCASSLLSGAGELFFGEGSRLTVL.

The chain links TRBV19 to TRBJ1-1; a possible D gene is TRBD1 (5 bases). CDR3 size: 13 residues. Deletions cut 7 bases from V and 1 base from J, with 10 bases between. Per germline, CDR1 LNHDA and CDR2 SQIVND (reference sequence). This CDR3 is CASNPTGNTEAFF. In nucleotides, the CDR3 is TGTGCCAGTAATCCTACAGGGAACACTGAAGCTTTCTTT.

This chain's CDR3 is CASSVLAYEQFF. The CDR3 nucleotides read TGTGCCAGCAGCGTACTAGCCTATGAGCAGTTCTTC. The genes are TRBV9 and TRBJ2-1, with D possibly TRBD2 on 5 matching bases. Germline CDR1 reads SGDLS; CDR2 reads YYNGEE. V lost 1 base and J 8 bases, leaving 7 bases between the germline ends. This CDR3 is 12 amino acids long.

The chain uses TRBV15 and TRBJ1-1; D gene uncertain. V lost 6 bases to trimming and J lost 7 bases, with 18 bases between them. Germline loops: CDR1 LNHNV, CDR2 YYDKDF (reference sequence). This CDR3 is built from 14 residues. As DNA, the CDR3 is TGTGCCACCAGATCTCCCATGGGTAGGAGTGAAGCTTTCTTT. Translating gives CATRSPMGRSEAFF. The whole variable domain, remainder taken from reference TRBV15 and TRBJ1-1, is DAMVIQNPRYQVTQFGKPVTLSCSQTLNHNVMYWYQQKSSQAPKLLFHYYDKDFNNEADTPDNFQSRRPNTSFCFLDIRSPGLGDTAMYLCATRSPMGRSEAFFGQGTRLTVV.

This clone was picked up a small number of times. The chain uses TRBV29-1 and TRBJ1-4; TRBD1 aligns across 9 bases. In germline, CDR1 is SQVTM, CDR2 ANQGSEA. V lost 8 bases and J lost 6; bases outside the gene matches: 7. This CDR3 has 13 amino acids. In DNA, the CDR3 is TGCAGCTATACGGGACAGGGATATGAAAAACTGTTTTTT. Translation gives CSYTGQGYEKLFF.

V gene TRBV10-3 combines with J gene TRBJ1-6; D gene uncertain. The V gene's germline CDR1 is ENHRY and CDR2 SYGVKD. V was cut by 3 bases and J by 7 bases, with 4 bases left in between. The CDR3 has 12 amino acids. This chain's CDR3 is CAISDMNSPLHF. The DNA of the CDR3 is TGTGCCATCAGTGATATGAATTCACCCCTCCACTTT.